The sequence of this T cell receptor beta chain was determined in a study of cytomegalovirus exposure and HLA in healthy donors. The V and J ends lost 4 bases and 7 bases respectively, with 17 bases between them. This CDR3 is 15 amino acids long. Germline V gene sequence: CDR1 MRHNA, CDR2 SNTAGT. Amplification used 60 Vbeta primers and 13 Jbeta primers. The data were produced by immunoSEQ multiplex PCR, yet TCRdb's version contains in-frame clones alone and is incomplete. The data show under 85,000 clones, with around 68% seen just once and roughly 17% held by the top ten. This clonotype originated in a man aged 35-49 years in good health and CMV-seropositive. The chain joins TRBV6-4 to TRBJ2-1, with D tentatively TRBD2 (6 bases). Sequencing was done on a sample of PBMCs. The CDR3 loop is CASSVSGLGFNEQFF. In DNA form, the CDR3 reads TGTGCCAGCAGTGTCAGCGGGCTGGGGTTTAATGAGCAGTTCTTC.